Reported below is one T cell receptor beta chain. Its antigen is as yet unknown. The data belong to a study of PD-L1 blockade in urothelial cancer. Study-level information: Administration of atezolizumab to patients began at some point between 2013 and 2015, at 1,200 mg intravenously every 3 weeks. Blood drawn 3 weeks (second dose) and 6 weeks after treatment start was analyzed. Study-wide results and caveats: Durable benefit accompanied greater 3-week expansion of tumor-associated blood clones.

Time point reported: pretreatment peripheral blood. The templates were synthetic TCR analogs, and they were spiked into each PCR. Method: immunoSEQ multiplex PCR; TCRdb's copy keeps in-frame clones and lacks some. The sample carries roughly 120,000 clones, about four fifths recorded once. The length of the CDR3 is 14 residues. The germline V and J ends were trimmed by 4 bases and 1 base, with 9 bases remaining between them. Germline lookup yields CDR1 MRHNA and CDR2 SNTAGT. The clonotype originates from a man aged 45 to 65 with urothelial cancer. The J gene is TRBJ2-3, the V gene TRBV6-4; TRBD1 is a possible D gene (5 bases). The source was PBMCs, collected around atezolizumab (anti-PD-L1) treatment. The CDR3 nucleotides read TGTGCCAGCAGTGCAGGGCCCGGCACAGATACGCAGTATTTT. Protein: CASSAGPGTDTQYF.